The TCR beta chain under discussion was sequenced for a study of neurological immune-mediated disorders. This clonotype was seen repeatedly, ten times or more. TCRdb independently ran MiXCR on the 5' RACE reads; one entry per CDR3 protein. This table has 65,000 to 90,000 distinct CDR3 sequences, about 5% appearing once. Germline CDR1 is DFQATT and CDR2 is SNEGSKA (reference sequence). This CDR3 has 14 amino acids. V was trimmed by 6 bases and J by 4 bases, leaving 18 bases between them. The chain carries TRBV20-1 and TRBJ2-5, with unresolved D. This receptor was taken from a woman in her twenties or thirties with multiple sclerosis. The sample taken for sequencing was PBMCs. The CDR3 bases are TGCAGTGCAATGACTCGACGCCTTAGAGAGACCCAGTACTTC. Residues: CSAMTRRLRETQYF.